This is a list of T cell receptor beta chains from one sample in a study of T cells in Graves' hyperthyroidism and ophthalmopathy. One entry per CDR3 protein, called by TCRdb with MiXCR from the multiplex PCR reads. Counted here are fewer than 500,000 distinct CDR3 sequences, about 15% occurring once; the ten biggest clones make up roughly 21%. Material for sequencing was blood. The receptors were gathered from a woman younger than 45 with Graves' ophthalmopathy. The CDR3 runs from the conserved cysteine through the conserved F or W. The order of the fields is CDR3 DNA, CDR3 protein, J gene, V gene, D gene, clone size. The D gene is left open where the match is weak. Rows give clone size only sometimes, using once, few, many, or a class for an expanded clone.

CDR3nt: TGTGCCAGCAGTTTAACAGGGGACTTCCAAGAGACCCAGTACTTC
CDR3aa: CASSLTGDFQETQYF
j_gene: TRBJ2-5
v_gene: TRBV12-3/TRBV12-4
d_gene: NA
abundance: many

CDR3nt: TGTGCCAGCAGCTTAGCCGGGGGGGCCGTAGCAGATACGCAGTATTTT
CDR3aa: CASSLAGGAVADTQYF
j_gene: TRBJ2-3
v_gene: TRBV7-2
d_gene: TRBD2
abundance: many

CDR3nt: TGTGCCAGCAGCAAGGGACGAACCTATGGCTACACCTTC
CDR3aa: CASSKGRTYGYTF
j_gene: TRBJ1-2
v_gene: TRBV27
d_gene: NA
abundance: many

CDR3nt: TGTGCCAGTAGTATCTTGAGGGAAGGAACTGAAGCTTTCTTT
CDR3aa: CASSILREGTEAFF
j_gene: TRBJ1-1
v_gene: TRBV19
d_gene: NA
abundance: NA

CDR3nt: TGTGCCTGGATCATGACAGGGGGCAAGGGAAGTGGAATTGGCTACACCTTC
CDR3aa: CAWIMTGGKGSGIGYTF
j_gene: TRBJ1-2
v_gene: TRBV30
d_gene: TRBD1
abundance: many

CDR3nt: TGCAGCGTTGTACAATACAAATACAATGAGCAGTTCTTC
CDR3aa: CSVVQYKYNEQFF
j_gene: TRBJ2-1
v_gene: TRBV29-1
d_gene: NA
abundance: NA

CDR3nt: TGTGCCAGCAGCTTAGATGGGGGGGGCAGCACAGATACGCAGTATTTT
CDR3aa: CASSLDGGGSTDTQYF
j_gene: TRBJ2-3
v_gene: TRBV7-8
d_gene: NA
abundance: many

CDR3nt: TGTGCCAGCAGTGGGACAAAGGTGGGGACCCAGTACTTC
CDR3aa: CASSGTKVGTQYF
j_gene: TRBJ2-5
v_gene: TRBV28
d_gene: NA
abundance: many

CDR3nt: TGCAGTACGGACAGGGGAACTGAAGCTTTCTTT
CDR3aa: CSTDRGTEAFF
j_gene: TRBJ1-1
v_gene: TRBV20-1
d_gene: TRBD1
abundance: many

CDR3nt: TGTGCCAGCAGCCTTACAATACAAACGAACACTGAAGCTTTCTTT
CDR3aa: CASSLTIQTNTEAFF
j_gene: TRBJ1-1
v_gene: TRBV11-3
d_gene: NA
abundance: many

CDR3nt: TGTGCCAGTAGTATAGAAGCGGGGTCGGTGGGGAATCAGCCCCAGCATTTT
CDR3aa: CASSIEAGSVGNQPQHF
j_gene: TRBJ1-5
v_gene: TRBV19
d_gene: NA
abundance: NA

CDR3nt: TGTGCCAGCAATGACCCAGACTTAAACCTCGAAAAACTGTTTTTT
CDR3aa: CASNDPDLNLEKLFF
j_gene: TRBJ1-4
v_gene: TRBV2
d_gene: NA
abundance: many

CDR3nt: TGTGCCAGCAGCTGGGGCTGGCGGGGGGTTATCAATGAGCAGTTCTTC
CDR3aa: CASSWGWRGVINEQFF
j_gene: TRBJ2-1
v_gene: TRBV7-2
d_gene: TRBD2
abundance: few

CDR3nt: TGTGCCTGGAGTGTACGATCTAGCGGAGGCACAGATACGCAGTATTTT
CDR3aa: CAWSVRSSGGTDTQYF
j_gene: TRBJ2-3
v_gene: TRBV30
d_gene: TRBD2
abundance: many

CDR3nt: TGTGCCACCAGCTCGACCCTTTGGGACAGCCAAGAGACCCAGTACTTC
CDR3aa: CATSSTLWDSQETQYF
j_gene: TRBJ2-5
v_gene: TRBV15
d_gene: TRBD1
abundance: many

CDR3nt: TGTGCCAGCACCTTGAGACAGAGGGCACGTCAGCCCCAGCATTTT
CDR3aa: CASTLRQRARQPQHF
j_gene: TRBJ1-5
v_gene: TRBV28
d_gene: NA
abundance: many

CDR3nt: TGTGCCAGCAGCTCCGGGACAGCGGAAAAACTGTTTTTT
CDR3aa: CASSSGTAEKLFF
j_gene: TRBJ1-4
v_gene: TRBV12-3/TRBV12-4
d_gene: TRBD1
abundance: many

CDR3nt: TGTGCCAGCAGTAGAGCCCCGGCCTCCTACAATGAGCAGTTCTTC
CDR3aa: CASSRAPASYNEQFF
j_gene: TRBJ2-1
v_gene: TRBV27
d_gene: NA
abundance: many

CDR3nt: TGTGCCAGCAGTTTCCACCAGGAAGAGACCCAGTACTTC
CDR3aa: CASSFHQEETQYF
j_gene: TRBJ2-5
v_gene: TRBV12-3/TRBV12-4
d_gene: NA
abundance: many

CDR3nt: TGTGCCAGCAGCCCGAGCAGCGGGGGGTGGCATGAGCAGTTCTTC
CDR3aa: CASSPSSGGWHEQFF
j_gene: TRBJ2-1
v_gene: TRBV7-6
d_gene: TRBD2
abundance: many

CDR3nt: TGTGCCAGCTCACAGGGGCCACGGCAACACAATGAGCAGTTCTTC
CDR3aa: CASSQGPRQHNEQFF
j_gene: TRBJ2-1
v_gene: TRBV18
d_gene: NA
abundance: many

CDR3nt: TGTGCCAGCAGTGGTCGACTAGCGGGGGCAGAGACCCAGTACTTC
CDR3aa: CASSGRLAGAETQYF
j_gene: TRBJ2-5
v_gene: TRBV2
d_gene: TRBD2
abundance: many